This T cell receptor (beta chain) was retrieved from a study of T cells in Graves' hyperthyroidism and ophthalmopathy. The V gene lost 5 bases and the J gene lost 4 bases, with 8 bases spanning the gap. From germline, CDR1 is DFQATT and CDR2 SNEGSKA (reference sequence). The CDR3 has 11 residues. The CDR3 regions of TCR beta were amplified from RNA transcripts. First-round RT-PCR targeting the TCR CDR3 was performed with the HTBI primer set. MiXCR, applied by TCRdb to the multiplex PCR reads, yields one record per CDR3 protein. The sample includes hundreds of thousands of distinct CDR3 sequences, 16% seen only once; the top ten take 18%. Findings of the study overall: With a median lead of approximately 6.4 months before onset, the model predicted ophthalmopathy. Blood also carried most thyroid clonotypes expanded above 0.001.

This clonotype was recorded at least ten times. Its antigen is undetermined. Clinical symptoms, serum thyroxine, TRAb, thyroid ultrasound and orbital computed tomography informed diagnoses. The TCR was taken from a woman under 30 with Graves' hyperthyroidism. The chain couples TRBV20-1 to TRBJ1-2; D remains ambiguous. The source material was blood. CDR3 sequence: CSAPGLYGYTF. The CDR3 nucleotides are TGCAGTGCTCCAGGACTCTATGGCTACACCTTC.